This T cell receptor (beta chain) was retrieved from a study of blood T cell repertoires in COVID-19. At the level of the study: Samples representing acute and convalescent COVID-19 were sourced from the United States, Italy and Spain. Sample material is recorded as cDNA or gDNA derived from T cells, B-cell-depleted T cells, or PBMCs.

This CDR3 is 15 amino acids long. Germline CDR1 reads SGHRS; CDR2 reads YFSETQ. J lost 6 bases, V lost 5 bases, and 9 bases had no gene match. Authors' processing steps: Reference gene primer amplification in the assay estimated nucleated cell counts. Sequencing was performed with immunoSEQ multiplex PCR; in TCRdb, only in-frame clones are kept and a portion is missing. That table gives V, J and clone size, and the DNA gave D and trimming. This table holds about 130,000 clones, 80% to 90% found once. The clonotype comes from a woman aged 60-75 years with acute or convalescent COVID-19. Material: peripheral blood. The rearrangement links TRBV5-1 to TRBJ2-7; 12 nucleotides line up with TRBD2. DNA of the CDR3: TGCGCCAGCAGTCCGGGACTAGCGGGTGAAGGCGAGCAGTACTTC. It translates to CASSPGLAGEGEQYF.